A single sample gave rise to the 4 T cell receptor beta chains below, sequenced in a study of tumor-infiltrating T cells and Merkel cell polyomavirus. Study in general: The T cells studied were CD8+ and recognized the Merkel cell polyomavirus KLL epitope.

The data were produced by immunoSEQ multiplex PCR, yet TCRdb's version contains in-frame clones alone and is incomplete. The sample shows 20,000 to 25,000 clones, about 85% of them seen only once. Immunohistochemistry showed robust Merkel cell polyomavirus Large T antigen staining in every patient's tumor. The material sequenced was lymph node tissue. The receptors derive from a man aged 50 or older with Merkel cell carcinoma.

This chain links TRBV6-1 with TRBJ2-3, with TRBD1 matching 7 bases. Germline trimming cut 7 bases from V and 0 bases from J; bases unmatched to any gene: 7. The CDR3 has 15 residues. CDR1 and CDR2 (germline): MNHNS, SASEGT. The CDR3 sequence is CASTTDRISTDTQYF. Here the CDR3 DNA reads TGTGCCAGCACCACGGACAGGATTAGCACAGATACGCAGTATTTT.

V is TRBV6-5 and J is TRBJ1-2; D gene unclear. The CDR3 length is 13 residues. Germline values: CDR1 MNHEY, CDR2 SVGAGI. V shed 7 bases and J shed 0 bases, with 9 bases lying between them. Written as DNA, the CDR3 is TGTGCCAGCAAAGGAGAGCCTAACTATGGCTACACCTTC. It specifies CASKGEPNYGYTF.

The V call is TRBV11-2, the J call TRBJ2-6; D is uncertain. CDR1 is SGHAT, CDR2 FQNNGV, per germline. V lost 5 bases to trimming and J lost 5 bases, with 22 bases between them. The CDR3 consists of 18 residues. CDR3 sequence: CASSRVGKQQSRANVLTF. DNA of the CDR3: TGTGCCAGCAGCCGCGTGGGCAAGCAACAAAGTCGGGCCAACGTCCTGACTTTC.

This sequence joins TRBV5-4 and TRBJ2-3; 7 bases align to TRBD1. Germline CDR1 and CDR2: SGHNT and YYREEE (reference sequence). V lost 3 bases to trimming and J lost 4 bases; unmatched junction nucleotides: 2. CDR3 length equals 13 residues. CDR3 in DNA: TGTGCCAGCAGCTCGCAGGGGGCAGATACGCAGTATTTT. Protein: CASSSQGADTQYF.